This TCR beta chain was sequenced in a study of blood T cell repertoires in COVID-19. V lost 5 bases to trimming and J lost 1 base; unmatched junction nucleotides: 14. This CDR3 has 17 amino acids. Germline V gene sequence: CDR1 SGHTA, CDR2 FQGNSA. In the authors' workflow: Estimates of nucleated cell counts were drawn from the amplification of reference gene primers. Method: immunoSEQ multiplex PCR; TCRdb's copy keeps in-frame clones and lacks some. V, J and clone size are those of that table, while D and trimming were read from the DNA. This sample has about 330,000 clones, with 87% found just once. Patients at the Seattle site were enrolled during active infection and followed longitudinally.

Material for sequencing was peripheral blood. This receptor was identified in a young man with COVID-19, enrolled during active disease. V and J are TRBV7-2 and TRBJ2-7; 7 positions agree with TRBD1. The CDR3 sequence: CASSTAPTGIISYEQYF. DNA of the CDR3: TGTGCCAGCAGCACGGCTCCGACAGGGATAATTTCCTACGAGCAGTACTTC.